These 3 T cell receptor beta chains originate from one sample sequenced in a study of blood T cells in healthy people across ages. It was with a sample-barcoded 5' primer and a J-beta primer mix that a second PCR of roughly 6 to 12 cycles was run. TCRdb processed the 5' RACE reads anew with MiXCR; each CDR3 protein has one entry. The sample lists about 2 million distinct CDR3 sequences; about 50% were seen once. Sample: blood. The receptors shown here come from a woman aged 40 to 50 in good health.

The chain couples TRBV3-1 to TRBJ2-5, with TRBD2 matching over 8 bases. The CDR3 covers 15 residues. The V gene's germline CDR1 is LGHDT and CDR2 YNNKEL (reference sequence). Unmatched junction bases numbered 6, after V lost 2 bases and J lost 4 bases. The CDR3 region has the DNA TGTGCCAGCAGCCAAACCCGGGGGGGCCTAGAGACCCAGTACTTC. As protein: CASSQTRGGLETQYF.

The J gene is TRBJ2-1, the V gene TRBV6-5; TRBD2 matches at 9 bases. Germline V gene sequence: CDR1 MNHEY, CDR2 SVGAGI. The CDR3 has 17 amino acids. Trimming removed 0 bases from V and 2 bases from J; junction bases left unmatched: 5. Here the CDR3 DNA reads TGTGCCAGCAGTTACTCGATTGCGGGGGGGGCCTACAATGAGCAGTTCTTC. It translates to CASSYSIAGGAYNEQFF.

V and J are TRBV6-2 or TRBV6-3 and TRBJ2-5; possibly TRBD1 for D (5 bases). The CDR3 consists of 13 residues. Trimming took 6 bases from V and 5 from J, leaving 13 bases between them. Germline V CDR1 and CDR2: MNHEY, SVGEGT. The DNA of the CDR3 is TGTGCCAGCAGACGATCAGGGCCGGAGACCCAGTACTTC. Amino acids: CASRRSGPETQYF.